A single sample gave rise to the 10 T cell receptor beta chains below, sequenced in a study of T-cell reconstitution after alpha-beta-depleted transplantation in children. Unique molecular identifiers were incorporated during preparation of the TCRbeta library. One entry per CDR3 protein, called by TCRdb with MiXCR from the PCR reads. This sample has a few hundred thousand distinct CDR3 sequences, with 9.7% found just once. The source material was PBMCs from the stem cell graft donor, sampled from the stem cell graft. These receptors were collected from a human donor who donated a stem cell graft to a child with SCID.

This clonotype was seen many times. Here the CDR3 DNA reads TGCGCCAGCAGCTTGGAGGGTTATCAGCCCCAGCATTTT. Translating gives CASSLEGYQPQHF. This chain joins TRBV5-1 and TRBJ1-5; D is unclear. Trimming stripped 0 bases from V and 5 bases from J, with 6 bases between. Per the germline V gene, CDR1 is SGHRS and CDR2 is YFSETQ. The CDR3 length is 13 residues. Full variable domain (missing parts from reference TRBV5-1 and TRBJ1-5): KAGVTQTPRYLIKTRGQQVTLSCSPISGHRSVSWYQQTPGQGLQFLFEYFSETQRNKGNFPGRFSGRQFSNSRSEMNVSTLELGDSALYLCASSLEGYQPQHFGDGTRLSIL.

V and J are TRBV2 and TRBJ2-2; 9 bases agree with TRBD2. There are 17 residues in the CDR3. Trimming removed 6 bases from V and 1 base from J; junction bases left unmatched: 9. Per germline, CDR1 SNHLY and CDR2 FYNNEI. The CDR3 DNA reads TGTGCCAGCAGGGGGGGGCTAGCGGGGATGAACACCGGGGAGCTGTTTTTT. It specifies CASRGGLAGMNTGELFF.

This clonotype was seen more than once but under ten times. This chain uses TRBV20-1 with TRBJ1-5; D is perhaps TRBD1 (5 bases). The length of the CDR3 is 15 residues. Deletions cut 1 base from V and 0 bases from J, with 10 bases between. Germline assignment: CDR1 DFQATT and CDR2 SNEGSKA (reference sequence). In DNA form, the CDR3 reads TGCAGTGCTAGAGGATACGGGGCTAGCAATCAGCCCCAGCATTTT. Its protein product is CSARGYGASNQPQHF.

This clonotype appeared many times. This chain uses TRBV3-1 with TRBJ2-1, with 11 nucleotides matching TRBD2. Looked up from germline, CDR1 is LGHDT and CDR2 is YNNKEL (reference sequence). There are 15 residues in the CDR3. The trim removed 4 bases at V and 7 bases at J, leaving 6 bases unmatched. The CDR3 DNA sequence: TGTGCCAGCAGCCGTAGCGGGGGGGCCCATAATGAGCAGTTCTTC. Residues: CASSRSGGAHNEQFF.

This clonotype came up many times. V is TRBV5-1 and J is TRBJ1-2, with 10 bases that match TRBD1. The CDR3 length is 13 residues. The V segment lost 5 bases and the J segment 7 bases; nucleotides outside the gene matches: 5. The germline CDR1 and CDR2 sequences are SGHRS and YFSETQ. DNA for the CDR3: TGCGCCAGCAGACCGGGACAGGGGAGTGGCTACACCTTC. Its protein is CASRPGQGSGYTF.

This clonotype has ten or more counts. J is TRBJ2-2 and V is TRBV24-1, with 9 nucleotides matching TRBD2. V was pared by 7 bases and J by 3 bases, with 2 bases of the junction left unmatched. Germline V CDR1 and CDR2: KGHDR, SFDVKD. The CDR3 sequence is 14 residues long. CDR3 coding DNA: TGTGCCACCAGCATAGCGGGGGACACCGGGGAGCTGTTTTTT. It translates to CATSIAGDTGELFF.

This clonotype was seen many times. J is TRBJ2-3 and V is TRBV6-2 or TRBV6-3; TRBD1 is a possible D gene (6 bases). V gave up 2 bases and J gave up 3 bases, with 18 bases separating them. Germline lookup yields CDR1 MNHEY and CDR2 SVGEGT. The CDR3 is 17 residues long. CDR3 nucleotides: TGTGCCAGCAGTTACGACAGGATTGAGTGGTGGACAGATACGCAGTATTTT. It is translated as CASSYDRIEWWTDTQYF.

This clonotype appeared many times. The chain couples TRBV3-1 to TRBJ2-1, with 12 bases that match TRBD2. Looked up from germline, CDR1 is LGHDT and CDR2 is YNNKEL (reference sequence). The CDR3 length is 17 residues. V lost 3 bases, J lost 6 bases, and 9 bases stayed unmatched. CDR3 DNA sequence: TGTGCCAGCAGCCAGAGCCTAGCGGGGGGGCCGAGCAATGAGCAGTTCTTC. Its protein is CASSQSLAGGPSNEQFF.

This clonotype occurred many times. DNA of the CDR3: TGCGCCAGCAGCGCACAGACCGCGAACTCTGGAAACACCATATATTTT. This encodes CASSAQTANSGNTIYF. V usage is TRBV5-1 and J usage is TRBJ1-3, with D unclear. V was pared by 4 bases and J by 0 bases, with 14 bases between. Germline values: CDR1 SGHRS, CDR2 YFSETQ. CDR3 length: 16 residues.

This clonotype was recorded a few times. The gene calls are TRBV5-5 and TRBJ2-5; 8 bases align to TRBD1. The germline V gene has CDR1 SGHKS and CDR2 YYEKEE (reference sequence). This CDR3 has 16 amino acids. Trimming removed 0 bases from V and 2 bases from J; junction bases left unmatched: 6. The CDR3 nucleotides read TGTGCCAGCAGCTTGGAGCCGACAGGGGCACAAGAGACCCAGTACTTC. Translation gives CASSLEPTGAQETQYF.